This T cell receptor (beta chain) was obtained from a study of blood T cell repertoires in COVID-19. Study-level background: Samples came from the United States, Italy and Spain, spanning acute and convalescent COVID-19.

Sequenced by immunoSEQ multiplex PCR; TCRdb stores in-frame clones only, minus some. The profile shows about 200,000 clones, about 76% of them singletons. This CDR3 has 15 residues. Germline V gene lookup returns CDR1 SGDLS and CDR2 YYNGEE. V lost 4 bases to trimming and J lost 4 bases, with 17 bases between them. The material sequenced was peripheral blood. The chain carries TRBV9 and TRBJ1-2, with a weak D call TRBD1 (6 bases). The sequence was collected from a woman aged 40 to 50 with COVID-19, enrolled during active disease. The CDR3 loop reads CASSLTGGGGYGYTF. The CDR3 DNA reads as TGTGCCAGCAGCCTCACCGGGGGGGGCGGCTATGGCTACACCTTC.